The 29 T cell receptor beta chains reported below all come from one sample, sequenced in a study of blood T cell repertoires in COVID-19. Profiling relied on immunoSEQ multiplex PCR, and the TCRdb table lists in-frame clones only, not all of them. The sample consists of 200,000 to 300,000 clones, around 89% of them appearing once. The sample comprised PBMCs or T cells enriched from blood (not recorded which). All receptors come from a woman aged 40 to 50 with acute COVID-19.

The J gene is TRBJ1-1, the V gene TRBV7-3; D may be TRBD1 (6 bases). The CDR3 consists of 14 residues. Germline V gives CDR1 SGHTA, CDR2 FQGTGA. Trimming cost V 2 bases and J 3 bases, with 10 bases left between them. Written as DNA, the CDR3 is TGTGCCAGCAGCTTATTACAGGGAGACACTGAAGCTTTCTTT. Its translation: CASSLLQGDTEAFF.

The chain has TRBV5-4 and TRBJ2-5; TRBD1 aligns across 7 bases. The germline CDR1 and CDR2 sequences are SGHNT and YYREEE (reference sequence). The CDR3 length is 15 residues. The trim removed 1 base at V and 4 bases at J, leaving 7 bases unmatched. CDR3 in amino acids: CASSLPGGRGETQYF. As DNA, the CDR3 is TGTGCCAGCAGCTTGCCAGGGGGAAGAGGAGAGACCCAGTACTTC.

This chain joins TRBV11-3 and TRBJ1-5; D gene unclear. The germline V gene encodes CDR1 SGHNT and CDR2 YENEEA. The CDR3 is 15 residues long. Trimming took 5 bases from V and 6 from J, leaving 17 bases between them. The CDR3 coding sequence is TGTGCCAGCAGCCCCGAACCCCTGACGGGTCAGCCCCAGCATTTT. Amino acid sequence: CASSPEPLTGQPQHF.

This clone was recorded only once. The chain is built from TRBV9 and TRBJ2-1, with D perhaps matching TRBD2 (5 bases). The CDR3 is made up of 16 amino acids. V was pared by 0 bases and J by 9 bases, with 19 bases between. CDR1 is SGDLS, CDR2 YYNGEE, per germline. In DNA, the CDR3 is TGTGCCAGCAGCGTAGCCCCAGCGGAGCAAACCCGTGAGCAGTTCTTC. This codes for CASSVAPAEQTREQFF.

This clone was recorded a few times. The CDR3 sequence is CASTLGGYGYTF. CDR3 nucleotide sequence: TGTGCCAGCACCCTAGGAGGATATGGCTACACCTTC. V gene TRBV12-3 or TRBV12-4 combines with J gene TRBJ1-2, with D uncertain. Trimming cost V 7 bases and J 5 bases, with 11 bases left between them. CDR3 size: 12 residues.

The chain joins TRBV6-2 or TRBV6-3 to TRBJ2-1, with D maybe TRBD2 (5 bases). The CDR3 sequence is 15 residues long. Trimming cost V 2 bases and J 3 bases, with 11 bases left between them. The V gene's germline CDR1 is MNHEY and CDR2 SVGEGT. The CDR3 nucleotides read TGTGCCAGCAGTTACGGACTCTCCCTCTACAATGAGCAGTTCTTC. As protein: CASSYGLSLYNEQFF.

The sample holds one count of this clone. This chain links TRBV4-1 with TRBJ2-5; the match to TRBD2 covers 10 bases. The CDR3 is made up of 18 amino acids. V lost 0 bases, J lost 5 bases, and 12 bases stayed unmatched. The germline V gene encodes CDR1 MGHRA and CDR2 YSYEKL. The CDR3: CASSQDRSGRASGETQYF. The CDR3, as DNA: TGCGCCAGCAGCCAAGACAGGAGCGGGAGGGCCTCGGGGGAGACCCAGTACTTC.

V is TRBV9 and J is TRBJ1-6; 10 bases are shared with TRBD1. The V gene end was trimmed by 3 bases and the J gene end by 0 bases; junction bases not matched to a gene: 6. This CDR3 spans 18 amino acids. Germline lookup yields CDR1 SGDLS and CDR2 YYNGEE. CDR3 residues: CASSADRTGGSYNSPLHF. The CDR3, as DNA: TGTGCCAGCAGCGCAGACAGGACAGGGGGCTCCTATAATTCACCCCTCCACTTT.

The V call is TRBV3-1 (or the pseudogene TRBV3-2), the J call TRBJ1-2; D is uncertain. This CDR3 contains 11 residues. Trimming left V 1 base short and J 8 bases short, with 5 bases between. The germline CDR1 and CDR2 sequences are LGHDT and YNNKEL (reference sequence). The CDR3 bases are TGTGCCAGCAGCCAAGGAGGGGGCTACACCTTC. Its translation: CASSQGGGYTF.

This sequence joins TRBV2 and TRBJ1-1; D possibly corresponds to TRBD1 (5 bases). CDR1 SNHLY and CDR2 FYNNEI come from the germline V gene. Between the trimmed V and J ends, which lost 11 bases and 0 bases, there was a span of 13 bases. CDR3 length: 13 residues. The DNA of the CDR3 is TGTGCCTGCGCCAGGGATTTGAACACTGAAGCTTTCTTT. Protein sequence: CACARDLNTEAFF.

The chain links TRBV18 to TRBJ2-1; no definite D call. V lost 3 bases and J lost 7, with 10 bases in between. The CDR3 loop spans 13 amino acids. Germline V lookup: CDR1 KGHSH, CDR2 LQKENI. CDR3 sequence reads: CASSPSTQNEQFF. The DNA of the CDR3 is TGTGCCAGCTCACCTTCGACACAGAATGAGCAGTTCTTC.

The chain carries TRBV28 and TRBJ1-4; D is perhaps TRBD1 (6 bases). The CDR3 is 14 residues long. V lost 4 bases to trimming and J lost 3 bases, with 9 bases between them. The germline V gene encodes CDR1 MDHEN and CDR2 SYDVKM. CDR3: CASSSGAANEKLFF. For the CDR3, the DNA is TGTGCCAGCAGTTCAGGGGCGGCTAATGAAAAACTGTTTTTT.

In DNA form, the CDR3 reads TGTGCCAGCAGCTTAGCTACTAGCGGGGGGGAGACCCAGTACTTC. Translation gives CASSLATSGGETQYF. V and J are TRBV7-8 and TRBJ2-5, with TRBD2 matching 12 bases. The CDR3 spans 15 residues. Germline CDR1 SGHVS, CDR2 FQNEAQ. The trim removed 0 bases at V and 5 bases at J, leaving 1 base unmatched.

The V call is TRBV10-2, the J call TRBJ2-4, with TRBD1 identical over 8 bases. Germline V lookup: CDR1 WSHSY, CDR2 SAAADI. The CDR3 contains 16 residues. V gave up 5 bases and J gave up 1 base; unmatched junction bases: 7. For the CDR3, the DNA is TGCGCCAGCAGTAGGCAGGGGGCCGGTGCCAAAAACATTCAGTACTTC. Translating it yields CASSRQGAGAKNIQYF.

The CDR3 sequence: CAWGEGRAGELFF. DNA of the CDR3: TGTGCCTGGGGAGAAGGGAGGGCCGGGGAGCTGTTTTTT. V gene TRBV30 combines with J gene TRBJ2-2; TRBD2 agrees at 7 bases. The V gene's germline CDR1 is GTSNPN and CDR2 SVGIG (reference sequence). The CDR3 length is 13 residues. The V segment lost 5 bases and the J segment 6 bases; nucleotides outside the gene matches: 6.

The V and J genes are TRBV4-1 and TRBJ2-1; 7 bases map to TRBD2. V trimming: 3 bases; J trimming: 8 bases; junction bases outside the gene matches: 4. This CDR3 has 13 residues. CDR1 and CDR2 from the germline V gene are MGHRA and YSYEKL. This CDR3 reads CASSQRLADEQFF. CDR3 nucleotides: TGCGCCAGCAGCCAGCGACTAGCTGATGAGCAGTTCTTC.

This clone was picked up a small number of times. The V call is TRBV11-3, the J call TRBJ2-7, with D perhaps TRBD2 (6 bases). The germline V and J ends were trimmed by 5 bases and 5 bases, with 10 bases remaining between them. From germline, CDR1 is SGHNT and CDR2 YENEEA. This CDR3 contains 12 residues. As DNA, the CDR3 is TGTGCCAGCAGCCGTGGAGGGAACGAGCAGTACTTC. This translates into CASSRGGNEQYF.

The chain combines TRBV5-5 with TRBJ1-2, with D possibly matching TRBD1 (6 bases). Germline CDR1 and CDR2: SGHKS and YYEKEE (reference sequence). The CDR3 runs to 13 residues. Between the trimmed V and J ends, which lost 2 bases and 2 bases, there was a span of 7 bases. The CDR3 loop is CASSLGQNYGYTF. The CDR3 DNA follows: TGTGCCAGCAGCTTAGGACAGAACTATGGCTACACCTTC.

The chain has TRBV20-1 and TRBJ1-1; unclear D gene. The CDR3 is 14 residues long. In germline, CDR1 is DFQATT, CDR2 SNEGSKA (reference sequence). V was cut by 3 bases and J by 0 bases, with 11 bases left in between. DNA for the CDR3: TGCAGTGCTAGTCGACCCGGGGTGAACACTGAAGCTTTCTTT. This gives the protein CSASRPGVNTEAFF.

The rearrangement uses TRBV19 and TRBJ1-2, with a possible D match to TRBD1 (5 bases). V was clipped by 5 bases and J by 5 bases, with 15 bases between them. The CDR3 has 14 amino acids. The germline CDR1 and CDR2 sequences are LNHDA and SQIVND (reference sequence). CDR3 loop: CASSVTREEYGYTF. CDR3 bases: TGTGCCAGTAGTGTCACCAGGGAGGAGTATGGCTACACCTTC. Combining the CDR3 with reference TRBV19 and TRBJ1-2 gives the whole variable domain DGGITQSPKYLFRKEGQNVTLSCEQNLNHDAMYWYRQDPGQGLRLIYYSQIVNDFQKGDIAEGYSVSREKKESFPLTVTSAQKNPTAFYLCASSVTREEYGYTFGSGTRLTVV.

The V and J genes are TRBV30 and TRBJ1-1; D might be TRBD1 (5 bases). This CDR3 has 14 amino acids. V was shortened by 0 bases and J by 4 bases, with 12 bases between the two germline ends. Germline V lookup: CDR1 GTSNPN, CDR2 SVGIG (reference sequence). The DNA for the CDR3 is TGTGCCTGGAGTGTCACCCAGGGAGGCACTGAAGCTTTCTTT. Translating it yields CAWSVTQGGTEAFF.

This clone is a singleton in its sample. V and J are TRBV7-9 and TRBJ2-5, with D unclear. Trimming stripped 0 bases from V and 4 bases from J, with 6 bases between. CDR1 SEHNR and CDR2 FQNEAQ come from the germline V gene (reference sequence). CDR3 length: 13 amino acids. The CDR3 here is CASSLARGETQYF. The CDR3 coding sequence is TGTGCCAGCAGCTTAGCGAGAGGAGAGACCCAGTACTTC.

This clone was seen only once. The chain is built from TRBV2 and TRBJ1-2, with D tentatively TRBD1 (6 bases). CDR1 SNHLY and CDR2 FYNNEI come from the germline V gene. Trimming pared 9 bases from V and 3 bases from J, leaving 14 bases between. The CDR3 runs 13 residues. The CDR3 is CASDPQGYYGYTF. The CDR3, as DNA: TGTGCCAGTGATCCACAGGGATACTATGGCTACACCTTC.

The chain combines TRBV11-3 with TRBJ2-2; 10 bases match TRBD1. The CDR3 contains 16 residues. Looked up from germline, CDR1 is SGHNT and CDR2 is YENEEA. J lost 6 bases, V lost 1 base, and 5 bases had no gene match. CDR3 loop: CASSLGPGQGSGELFF. CDR3 nucleotides: TGTGCCAGCAGCTTAGGTCCGGGACAGGGGTCCGGGGAGCTGTTTTTT.

This chain joins TRBV4-3 and TRBJ2-1; 9 nucleotides agree with TRBD2. The CDR3 covers 15 residues. V trimming: 0 bases; J trimming: 10 bases; junction bases outside the gene matches: 7. CDR1 LGHNA and CDR2 YSLEER come from the germline V gene. The CDR3 is CASSQERLAGREQFF. As DNA, the CDR3 is TGCGCCAGCAGCCAAGAACGGCTAGCGGGAAGGGAGCAGTTCTTC.

The chain couples TRBV28 to TRBJ1-2; D is undetermined. V gave up 8 bases and J gave up 2 bases, with 9 bases separating them. The CDR3 spans 12 residues. Germline lookup yields CDR1 MDHEN and CDR2 SYDVKM. The CDR3 DNA follows: TGTGCCAGCTTGTCAGTGAACTATGGCTACACCTTC. Translating it yields CASLSVNYGYTF.

This sequence joins TRBV2 and TRBJ1-5; no definite D call. The V end was cut by 6 bases, the J end by 3 bases, with 6 bases between. The CDR3 is 12 amino acids. The V gene's germline CDR1 is SNHLY and CDR2 FYNNEI. DNA of the CDR3: TGTGCCAGCAGGGGAGACAATCAGCCCCAGCATTTT. This codes for CASRGDNQPQHF.

The chain couples TRBV2 to TRBJ2-3; D is undetermined. This CDR3 region has 12 residues. Germline values: CDR1 SNHLY, CDR2 FYNNEI. Between the trimmed V and J ends, which lost 4 bases and 8 bases, there was a span of 10 bases. The CDR3: CASSVTPSTQYF. The CDR3 nucleotides read TGTGCCAGCAGTGTTACACCGTCTACGCAGTATTTT.

This rearrangement joins TRBV7-9 to TRBJ2-3; 7 positions match TRBD2. Germline values: CDR1 SEHNR, CDR2 FQNEAQ (reference sequence). Germline trimming cut 0 bases from V and 4 bases from J; bases unmatched to any gene: 1. The length of the CDR3 is 14 residues. The CDR3 DNA sequence: TGTGCCAGCAGCTTAGCGGGAGGGTCAGATACGCAGTATTTT. Translation: CASSLAGGSDTQYF.